These 7 T cell receptor beta chains were sequenced from one sample in a study of T cell clonality in common variable immunodeficiency. General observations from the study: Reportedly, TCR beta sequences from common variable immunodeficiency showed fewer deletions and N-nucleotide insertions.

Antigens of these TCRs are unknown. Measured with immunoSEQ multiplex PCR; TCRdb has only the in-frame clones, and not every one. The data include some 15,000 clones; the top ten clones carry roughly 5%. Sequencing was done on a sample of peripheral blood mononuclear cells. The receptors originated from a human donor with common variable immunodeficiency.

By frequency, this clone registers medium-sized. The read comes to an end 3 residues before the CDR3 does, leaving the germline J gene to fill in the end. The chain couples TRBV5-4 to TRBJ2-7; 8 bases are a match to TRBD2. The CDR3 loop spans 16 amino acids. With V trimmed by 0 bases and J by 3 bases, 8 bases remained unmatched. The germline gives CDR1 SGHNT, CDR2 YYREEE (reference sequence). CDR3 bases read: TGTGCCAGCAGCTTGGGTCCACCGACTAGCGTCTACGAG. This encodes CASSLGPPTSVYE. The whole CDR3 is CASSLGPPTSVYEQYF. Full variable domain (outside the CDR3, taken from reference TRBV5-4 and TRBJ2-7): ETGVTQSPTHLIKTRGQQVTLRCSSQSGHNTVSWYQQALGQGPQFIFQYYREEENGRGNFPPRFSGLQFPNYSSELNVNALELDDSALYLCASSLGPPTSVYEQYFGPGTRLTVT.

Concerning this clone itself: The observed sequence ends 3 residues before the CDR3 terminus, with the missing tail filled in from the germline J gene. The chain links TRBV6-2 or TRBV6-3 to TRBJ1-6, with unresolved D. The V and J ends lost 4 bases and 0 bases respectively, with 4 bases between them. Germline CDR1 is MNHEY and CDR2 is SVGEGT. CDR3 size: 14 residues. This chain's CDR3 is CASSFSSYNSPLHF. The sequenced part of the CDR3 DNA is TGTGCCAGCAGTTTCAGCTCCTATAATTCACCC.

About this clone itself: Coverage ceases 3 residues before the CDR3 finishes, and the germline J gene fills in the end. The chain is built from TRBV18 and TRBJ2-2, with D perhaps matching TRBD1 (7 bases). Germline V gene data show CDR1 as KGHSH and CDR2 as LQKENI. The CDR3 covers 14 residues. Trimming cost V 3 bases and J 4 bases, with 9 bases left between them. CDR3 bases read: TGTGCCAGCTCACCTCAGGGGGGCACCGGGGAG. Translating gives CASSPQGGTGE. The whole CDR3 protein reads CASSPQGGTGELFF. The complete variable domain, with remaining parts taken from reference TRBV18 and TRBJ2-2, reads NAGVMQNPRHLVRRRGQEARLRCSPMKGHSHVYWYRQLPEEGLKFMVYLQKENIIDESGMPKERFSAEFPKEGPSILRIQQVVRGDSAAYFCASSPQGGTGELFFGEGSRLTVL.

Comments on this clone: The CDR3 end is not reached by the read, which stops 3 residues before it; the germline J gene fills it in. This chain connects TRBV6-2 or TRBV6-3 to TRBJ2-1, with 11 bases that match TRBD1. This CDR3 is built from 15 residues. Per germline, CDR1 MNHEY and CDR2 SVGEGT. The V and J ends lost 0 bases and 6 bases, in that order; junction bases with no gene match: 1. The CDR3 here is CASSYSGTGGNEQFF. The CDR3 bases that were read are TGTGCCAGCAGTTACTCAGGGACAGGGGGCAATGAG.

Concerning this clone: The read ends 3 residues early relative to the CDR3; the germline J gene fills the gap. The rearrangement joins TRBV7-9 to TRBJ1-5; D is possibly TRBD1 (6 bases). The germline V gene encodes CDR1 SEHNR and CDR2 FQNEAQ (reference sequence). The V and J ends lost 4 bases and 3 bases respectively, with 10 bases between them. The CDR3 extends over 14 amino acids. The CDR3 bases that were read are TGTGCCAGCAGCTCCCCAGGGGACAATCAGCCC. Its translation: CASSSPGDNQP. Given in full, the CDR3 is CASSSPGDNQPQHF. Using reference TRBV7-9 and TRBJ1-5 for the parts outside the CDR3, the full variable domain is DTGVSQNPRHKITKRGQNVTFRCDPISEHNRLYWYRQTLGQGPEFLTYFQNEAQLEKSRLLSDRFSAERPKGSFSTLEIQRTEQGDSAMYLCASSSPGDNQPQHFGDGTRLSIL.

About this clone: Coverage ceases 3 residues before the CDR3 finishes, and the germline J gene fills in the end. The rearrangement uses TRBV5-8 and TRBJ2-1; TRBD1 agrees at 9 bases. J lost 6 bases, V lost 1 base, and 5 bases had no gene match. Looked up from germline, CDR1 is SGHTS and CDR2 is YDEGEE. There are 15 residues in the CDR3. Partial CDR3 DNA: TGTGCCAGCAGCTTGAGACAGGGGGTTGGCAATGAG. Encoded protein: CASSLRQGVGNE. The complete CDR3 sequence is CASSLRQGVGNEQFF. Variable domain in full (rest from reference TRBV5-8 and TRBJ2-1): EAGVTQSPTHLIKTRGQQATLRCSPISGHTSVYWYQQALGLGLQFLLWYDEGEERNRGNFPPRFSGRQFPNYSSELNVNALELEDSALYLCASSLRQGVGNEQFFGPGTRLTVL.

Note on this clone: Read data end 3 residues before the CDR3 end; the end is taken from the germline J gene. The chain combines TRBV18 with TRBJ1-1; possibly TRBD1 for D (6 bases). CDR3 size: 16 residues. Germline V gene data show CDR1 as KGHSH and CDR2 as LQKENI. Trimming took off 6 bases at V and 3 bases at J, with 20 bases between the two ends. CDR3 region: CASSAPGQRTHTEAFF. Partial CDR3 DNA: TGTGCCAGCTCGGCACCGGGACAAAGAACGCACACTGAA.